This T cell receptor (beta chain) was sequenced in a study of shared clonotypes between healthy human individuals (TCRdb year 2020). In the study overall: The cohort included three men and a couple of women between 18 and 49 years of age. Per donor, three plates each were used for CD4 naive and CD4 memory, two for CD8 naive, and one for CD8 memory. To estimate repertoire size and how much clonotype sharing occurs between individuals, the study deeply sequenced the blood TCR repertoires of several healthy adults. To increase sequencing depth and limit assay-specific biases, TCR repertoire library preparation and sequencing were carried out by different laboratories using diverse techniques. Per donor, leukapheresis produced somewhere between about 0.85 and 9.5 billion PBMCs. General study outcomes and caveats: Naive subsets generally had larger estimated clonotype richness than memory subsets. Pairwise subsampling indicated that sequencing depth was expected to affect the degree of clonotype sharing among donors. Sharing across a few donors was observed for approximately 4.6% of naive CD4, under 4% of naive CD8, 2% to 2.5% of memory CD4, and less than 0.45% of memory CD8 clonotypes. The genetic and exposure-history diversity represented was limited by the small number of donors. Compared with non-shared clonotypes, the clonotypes found in all four sorted-subset donors had higher generation probabilities. Incomplete sequencing was indicated by rarefaction of sorted-subset datasets, despite the large sequencing depth. Sampling was limited to blood, and TCR repertoires in tissue likely differ from TCR repertoires in blood.

For this clone: There is no known antigen for this receptor. Per-base qualities were not stored, and no clone one base away is much larger.

Using the deep immunoSEQ assay, multiplex PCR amplified TCR CDR3 regions from genomic DNA. Extracted genomic DNA from each cell subset was spread evenly across all wells of several immunoSEQ 96-well plates, with each plate serving as a replicate. For sorted subsets, 200 to 250 ng of genomic DNA, equivalent to 25,000 to 35,000 T cell genomes, went into each replicate PCR. Purified libraries were measured with a Qubit 3.0 fluorometer, size-checked on a Bioanalyzer 2100, and measured again with the KAPA Library Quantification kit. A separate single-read 150-cycle Illumina NextSeq 550 flow cell was used to sequence each immunoSEQ 96-well plate. Per the original workflow: Because the immunoSEQ output held only junctional sequences and lacked quality scores, the filtering could not match the filtering applied to full-length reads. To assign V/J genes and CDR3, sequences were annotated using PyIR, a Python wrapper for IgBLAST v1.9, with IMGT germline references. Reads were filtered out if the reads had weak V/J assignments (E-value above 1e-6), no CDR3, stop codons, out-of-frame junctions, or ambiguous translated residues. V3J clonotypes were defined by identical inferred V gene, J gene, and CDR3 amino acid sequence. To compute the percentage overlap between repertoires, the number of shared unique clonotypes was divided by the size of the smaller repertoire. RTK rarefaction, the Chao1 estimator, and Recon v2.1 estimates of unobserved clonotypes were used to assess repertoire richness. Generation probabilities were computed with OLGA for all TCRbeta clonotypes obtained by the gDNA method from a handful of donors. TCRdb's version of the immuneACCESS table is confined to in-frame rearrangements and falls short of the full clone set. An unresolved V gene accounts for under half of the shortfall where checked; the remainder is of unknown origin. V, J and clone size are those of that table, while D and trimming were read from the DNA. Recorded for this sample are about 1.1 million clones; approximately 80% of them occurred a single time. 0.7% to 0.95% of the sample goes to the ten largest clones.

Healthy HIV-negative adults with no recently reported acute infections or vaccinations were included as donors. All donors were Caucasian adults living in Nashville, Tennessee, USA. CD4+ T cells were enriched by magnetic negative selection, after which naive cells were positively selected on CD45RA and the negative fraction was taken as the memory subset. Blood was obtained by leukapheresis, after which PBMCs were separated by Ficoll-Histopaque density gradient centrifugation and cryopreserved in liquid nitrogen vapor phase. Analytical flow cytometry was used to check the purity and quantity of every magnetically sorted T cell population. Genomic DNA was isolated from every sorted fraction and measured by UV absorbance on a Nanodrop 2000c. The sequence came from a man aged 18 to 29 in good health. Some clones in this sample may be carry-over from other donors' samples. Sequenced input: memory CD4+ T cells from PBMCs. Sample cell subset or site, as interpreted from the label and publication: CD45RA-negative fraction.

The bases read TGTGCCAGTAGGCCTTCTTTCACAGATACGCAGTATTTT. It is translated as CASRPSFTDTQYF. The chain was built from TRBV19 and TRBJ2-3, with the identity of the D gene unclear. Reading from cysteine to phenylalanine, the CDR3 counts 13 amino acids. The entry retains the CDR3 DNA only, 39 bases that are in frame from base 1. V sheds 6 bases and J sheds 2 bases, leaving 9 bases between their ends. According to the germline V gene (reference sequence), CDR1 reads LNHDA and CDR2 reads SQIVND.